This T cell receptor (beta chain) was obtained from a study of blood T cell repertoires in COVID-19. Study summary: The United States, Italy and Spain were the sources of the acute and convalescent COVID-19 samples. In each case, the material was cDNA or gDNA derived from T cells, B-cell-depleted T cells, or PBMCs.

Authors' analysis steps: Estimation of nucleated cell counts was performed using reference gene primer amplification. Data came from immunoSEQ multiplex PCR; TCRdb stores just in-frame clones and leaves some out. For V, J and clone size, that table is used; D and trimming come from the DNA. The sample has 90,000 to 150,000 clones, over 75% seen once. Trimming removed 3 bases at V and 1 base at J, with 9 bases between. Germline V CDR1 and CDR2: SEHNR, FQNEAQ (reference sequence). The CDR3 loop spans 14 amino acids. Sequenced: peripheral blood. The sequence was obtained from a man aged 55 to 70 with acute or convalescent COVID-19. This chain joins TRBV7-9 and TRBJ1-1; possibly TRBD1 for D (5 bases). CDR3 in amino acids: CASSFQQANTEAFF. The CDR3 nucleotides are TGTGCCAGCAGCTTTCAACAGGCGAACACTGAAGCTTTCTTT.